The 9 T cell receptor beta chains listed next were all sequenced from one sample in a study of blood T cells in healthy people across ages (dated by TCRdb to between 2014 and 2017). Library creation used 5' RACE. These reads were obtained on an Illumina HiSeq 2500. A second PCR of roughly 7 to 11 cycles was performed with a sample-barcoded 5' primer and a J-beta primer mix. TCRdb redid the processing of the public reads, applying fastp at Q25 and MiXCR, and retained in-frame beta chains. Each CDR3 protein appears once, grouped with its most common genes and DNA. This sample has fewer than 800,000 distinct CDR3 sequences in its table, and approximately 25% of those were observed once. The top ten clonotypes cover under 10% of the sample. This sample also belongs to another study, concerning T cells of mothers and their children.

Sample: blood. Source of these receptors: a boy younger than 18 in good health.

This clonotype was picked up one time. The genes are TRBV7-2 and TRBJ2-1; unclear D gene. Germline V gene sequence: CDR1 SGHTA, CDR2 FQGNSA. This CDR3 is built from 13 residues. The V end lost 2 bases, the J end lost 7 bases, and 9 bases lay between the germline ends. The CDR3 sequence: CASSLITGNEQFF. In DNA, the CDR3 is TGTGCCAGCAGCTTAATTACGGGTAATGAGCAGTTCTTC.

The chain joins TRBV20-1 to TRBJ2-5; 10 bases match TRBD2. Germline trimming cut 3 bases from V and 5 bases from J; bases unmatched to any gene: 9. Germline V gene data show CDR1 as DFQATT and CDR2 as SNEGSKA (reference sequence). The CDR3 has 15 residues. CDR3: CSASGGTSDIETQYF. The DNA of the CDR3 is TGCAGTGCTAGCGGAGGGACTAGCGATATCGAGACCCAGTACTTC.

This clonotype was counted ten times or more. The V call is TRBV2, the J call TRBJ2-5; D is perhaps TRBD1 or TRBD2 (5 bases each). The germline CDR1 and CDR2 sequences are SNHLY and FYNNEI. Trimming shortened V by 0 bases and J by 3 bases, and 17 bases separated the two germline ends. The CDR3 totals 17 residues. CDR3 protein: CASSEARGWAGEETQYF. CDR3 DNA sequence: TGTGCCAGCAGTGAAGCGAGGGGTTGGGCCGGGGAAGAGACCCAGTACTTC.

This clonotype occurred a few times. The chain has TRBV6-2 or TRBV6-3 and TRBJ2-1; TRBD2 aligns across 8 bases. After removal of 6 bases from V and 7 bases from J, the junction contained 5 bases not matched to a gene. Per germline, CDR1 MNHEY and CDR2 SVGEGT. This CDR3 has 13 residues. The CDR3 is CASSRERGNEQFF. CDR3 in DNA: TGTGCCAGCAGCCGGGAGCGGGGGAATGAGCAGTTCTTC.

CDR3 loop: CSARSIAGAEETQYF. As DNA, the CDR3 is TGCAGTGCGCGTTCGATAGCGGGGGCCGAAGAGACCCAGTACTTC. The chain links TRBV20-1 to TRBJ2-5, with TRBD2 matching 9 bases. The CDR3 loop spans 15 amino acids. CDR1 is DFQATT, CDR2 SNEGSKA, per germline (reference sequence). V dropped 6 bases and J dropped 3; count of bases not matched to a gene: 11.

This clonotype was detected a few times. The CDR3 DNA reads as TGTGCCAGCAGCGCTGGACAGGGAGGCAATGAGCAGTTCTTC. Its protein product is CASSAGQGGNEQFF. The chain has TRBV9 and TRBJ2-1; 8 bases are shared with TRBD1. This CDR3 spans 14 amino acids. CDR1 SGDLS and CDR2 YYNGEE come from the germline V gene. V lost 3 bases, J lost 6 bases, and 5 bases stayed unmatched.

The chain employs TRBV6-5 and TRBJ2-7; 11 bases fit TRBD2. CDR3 length equals 15 residues. CDR1 and CDR2 (germline): MNHEY, SVGAGI. The V segment lost 6 bases and the J segment 1 base; nucleotides outside the gene matches: 5. The CDR3 sequence: CASRALAGGSYEQYF. As DNA, the CDR3 is TGTGCCAGCAGGGCCCTAGCGGGGGGTTCCTACGAGCAGTACTTC.

This rearrangement joins TRBV29-1 to TRBJ2-5; D not certain. With the DNA end fitting TRBJ2-1 better, the J assignment may be wrong. The germline gives CDR1 SQVTM, CDR2 ANQGSEA. The CDR3 is made up of 13 amino acids. CDR3 sequence reads: CSGAELTPPEQFF. The CDR3 DNA is TGCAGCGGGGCGGAATTAACGCCTCCTGAGCAGTTCTTC.

This clonotype appeared a few times. The CDR3 region is CASSTDRDLIGELFF. As DNA, the CDR3 is TGTGCCAGCTCGACTGACAGGGACCTAATCGGGGAGCTGTTTTTT. The chain has TRBV27 and TRBJ2-2, with TRBD1 identical over 7 bases. Germline-derived CDR1 and CDR2 are MNHEY and SMNVEV (reference sequence). The CDR3 consists of 15 residues. Losses at the gene ends were 8 bases for V and 7 bases for J; bases not matched to a gene: 13.